This record covers a single TCR beta chain. As yet, its antigen is unknown. Sequence at one end of the junction differs from germline and may be a read error. The people who gave samples were healthy Caucasians from Russia, aged roughly 6 to 100. The sample, 7.5 to 10 milliliters of peripheral blood, was drawn from each donor. These data come from a study of blood T cells in healthy people across ages. Study-level findings and limits: Diversity estimates from one million T cells were considered underestimates.

The CDR3 extends over 13 amino acids. Primed by a sample-barcoded 5' primer and a J-beta primer mix, a second PCR proceeded for 7 to 11 cycles. Researchers report that a template-switch adaptor with 12 random nucleotides tagged each cDNA molecule. MiXCR, run by TCRdb on the 5' RACE reads, gives a single entry per CDR3 protein. The sample has 380,000 or so distinct CDR3 sequences, about 55% seen once; the top ten hold 51%. V usage is TRBV12-3 or TRBV12-4 and J usage is TRBJ2-4, with TRBD1 identical over 8 bases. Specimen: blood. This receptor was obtained from a man in his 60s in good health. In DNA, the CDR3 is TGTGCCAACAGTTCAGGGACAGGTCGGGAGCAGTACTTC. Protein: CANSSGTGREQYF.